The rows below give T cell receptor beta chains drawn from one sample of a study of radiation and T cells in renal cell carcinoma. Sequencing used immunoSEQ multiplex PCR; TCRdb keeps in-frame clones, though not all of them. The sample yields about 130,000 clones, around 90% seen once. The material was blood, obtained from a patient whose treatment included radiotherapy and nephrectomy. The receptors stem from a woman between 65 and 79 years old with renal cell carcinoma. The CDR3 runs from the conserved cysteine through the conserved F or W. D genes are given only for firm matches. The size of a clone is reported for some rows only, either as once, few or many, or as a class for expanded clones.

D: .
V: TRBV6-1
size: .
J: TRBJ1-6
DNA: TGTGCCAGCAGTAGTTCGGGAGATTCACCCCTCCACTTT
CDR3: CASSSSGDSPLHF

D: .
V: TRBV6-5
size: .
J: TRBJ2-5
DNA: TGTGCCAGCAGTTACCTGGCCCCCGACGGGCGGGAGACCCAGTACTTC
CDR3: CASSYLAPDGRETQYF

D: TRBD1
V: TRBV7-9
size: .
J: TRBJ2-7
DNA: TGTGCCAGCAGCTTCCCCCGGGACAGTTACTACGAGCAGTACTTC
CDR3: CASSFPRDSYYEQYF

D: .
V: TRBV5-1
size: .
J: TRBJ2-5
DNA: TGCGCCAGCAGCCCGGCCCTGACAGGTAGAGAGACCCAGTACTTC
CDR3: CASSPALTGRETQYF

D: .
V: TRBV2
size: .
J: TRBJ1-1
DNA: TGTGCCAGCCGAGGTGGAAACACTGAAGCTTTCTTT
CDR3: CASRGGNTEAFF

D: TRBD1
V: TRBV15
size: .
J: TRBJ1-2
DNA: TGTGCCACCAGCAGGCCAGGGGGGTTCAACTATGGCTACACCTTC
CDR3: CATSRPGGFNYGYTF

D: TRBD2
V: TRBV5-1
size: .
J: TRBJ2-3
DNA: TGCGCCAGCAGCTTGGCGCAGCGGGGGGGCCGCAGCACAGATACGCAGTATTTT
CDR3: CASSLAQRGGRSTDTQYF

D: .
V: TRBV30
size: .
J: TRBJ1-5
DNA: TGTGCCTGGGCTACTGGCAATCAGCCCCAGCATTTT
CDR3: CAWATGNQPQHF

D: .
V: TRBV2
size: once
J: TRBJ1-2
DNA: TGTGCCAGCAGTCAGGAACGGGGAGGGGGCTACACCTTC
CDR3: CASSQERGGGYTF

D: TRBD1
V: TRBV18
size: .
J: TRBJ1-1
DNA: TGTGCCAGCTCACTAACCGGGACAGGGGGCTTCACTGAAGCTTTCTTT
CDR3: CASSLTGTGGFTEAFF

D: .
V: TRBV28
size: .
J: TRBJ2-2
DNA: TGTGCCACCAGACGCCAGCTGAACACCGGGGAGCTGTTTTTT
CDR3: CATRRQLNTGELFF

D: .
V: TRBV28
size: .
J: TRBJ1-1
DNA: TGTGCCAGCAGTTTATCGTCGGCAGGGAACACTGAAGCTTTCTTT
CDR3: CASSLSSAGNTEAFF

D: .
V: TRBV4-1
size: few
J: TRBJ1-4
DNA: TGCGCCAGCAGCCCCCGGACAGCTCCTAATGAAAAACTGTTTTTT
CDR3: CASSPRTAPNEKLFF

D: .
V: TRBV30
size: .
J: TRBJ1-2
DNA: TGTGCCGGAGCAGGGGAGTTTAACTATGGCTACACCTTC
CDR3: CAGAGEFNYGYTF

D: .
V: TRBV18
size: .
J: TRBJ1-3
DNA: TGTGCCAGCTCACCACGGCAGGAGGCCGGAAACACCATATATTTT
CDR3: CASSPRQEAGNTIYF

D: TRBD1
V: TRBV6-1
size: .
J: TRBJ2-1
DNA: TGTGCCAGCAGTGTTGCCAGGGGGCGTAGTTACAATGAGCAGTTCTTC
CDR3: CASSVARGRSYNEQFF

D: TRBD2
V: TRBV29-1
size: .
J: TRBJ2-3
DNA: TGCAGCGTTGGGCGGGAGCTTCCCACTAGCACAGATACGCAGTATTTT
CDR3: CSVGRELPTSTDTQYF

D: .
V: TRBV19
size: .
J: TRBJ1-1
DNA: TGTGCCAGTAGTCGTATAGGGACGACTGAAGCTTTCTTT
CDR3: CASSRIGTTEAFF

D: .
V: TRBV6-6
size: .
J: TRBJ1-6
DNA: TGTGCCAGCAGTCCAACAGGGAAATCCTATAATTCACCCCTCCACTTT
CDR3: CASSPTGKSYNSPLHF

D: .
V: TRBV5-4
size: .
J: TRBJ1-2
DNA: TGTGCCAGCAGCCTACAGGGACTGGATGGCTACACCTTC
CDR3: CASSLQGLDGYTF

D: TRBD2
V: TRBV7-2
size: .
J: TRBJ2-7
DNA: TGTGCCAGCAGCTTAGGTAGCGGGGGGTCCACTTCCTACGAGCAGTACTTC
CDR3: CASSLGSGGSTSYEQYF

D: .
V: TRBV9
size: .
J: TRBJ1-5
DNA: TGTGCCAGCAGCGTAGCGGGACGGACAAATCAGCCCCAGCATTTT
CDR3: CASSVAGRTNQPQHF

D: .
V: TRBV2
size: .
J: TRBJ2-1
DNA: TGTGCCAGCAGTGGGGATGGGTTTCCTAGTGAGCAGTTCTTC
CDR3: CASSGDGFPSEQFF

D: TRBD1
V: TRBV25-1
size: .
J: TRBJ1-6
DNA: TGTGCCAGCAGTGTTCGGGACAGGGGGCCTAATTCACCCCTCCACTTT
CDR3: CASSVRDRGPNSPLHF

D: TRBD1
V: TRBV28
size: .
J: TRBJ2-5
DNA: TGTGCCAGCAGGACAGGGGCAGGGGAGACCCAGTACTTC
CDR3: CASRTGAGETQYF

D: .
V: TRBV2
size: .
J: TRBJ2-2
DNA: TGTGCCAGCAGTGGGCGGGCCGCCGGGGAGCTGTTTTTT
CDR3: CASSGRAAGELFF

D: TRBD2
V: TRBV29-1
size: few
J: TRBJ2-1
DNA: TGCAGCGTTGAACAGAGCGGGGGGATAAATGAGCAGTTCTTC
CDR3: CSVEQSGGINEQFF

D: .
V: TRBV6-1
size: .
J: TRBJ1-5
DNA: TGTGCCAGCAGGCAGCGCAATCAGCCCCAGCATTTT
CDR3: CASRQRNQPQHF

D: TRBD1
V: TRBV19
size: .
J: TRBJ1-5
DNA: TGTGCCAGTAGGGACAGGGGCCTAAGCAATCAGCCCCAGCATTTT
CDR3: CASRDRGLSNQPQHF

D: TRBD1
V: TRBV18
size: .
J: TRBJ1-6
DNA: TGTGCCAGCTCACCCGCGACAGGGAGAGCAAATTCACCCCTCCACTTT
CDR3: CASSPATGRANSPLHF

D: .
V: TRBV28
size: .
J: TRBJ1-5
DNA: TGTGCCAGCAGTTTAACATTCTATAGCAATCAGCCCCAGCATTTT
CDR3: CASSLTFYSNQPQHF

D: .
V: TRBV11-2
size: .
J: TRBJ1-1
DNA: TGTGCCAGCAGCTTAATAGATGGGGCTTGGGCTGAAGCTTTCTTT
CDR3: CASSLIDGAWAEAFF

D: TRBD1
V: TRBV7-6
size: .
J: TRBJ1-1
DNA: TGTGCCAGCAGCTTAGGGACAGGAACGAACACTGAAGCTTTCTTT
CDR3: CASSLGTGTNTEAFF

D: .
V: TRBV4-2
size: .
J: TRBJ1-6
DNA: TGTGCCAGCAGCAGAGGGGTGGATTCACCCCTCCACTTT
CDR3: CASSRGVDSPLHF

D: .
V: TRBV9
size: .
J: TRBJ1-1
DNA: TGTGCCAGCAGCGAGGGGGACCGAACTGAAGCTTTCTTT
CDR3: CASSEGDRTEAFF

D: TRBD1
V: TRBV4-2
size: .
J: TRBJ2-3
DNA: TGTGCCAGCAGCCAAGGGGGACAGGGATTCACAGATACGCAGTATTTT
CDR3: CASSQGGQGFTDTQYF

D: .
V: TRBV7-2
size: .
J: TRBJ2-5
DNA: TGTGCCACCAAACCACGAAACCAAGAGACCCAGTACTTC
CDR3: CATKPRNQETQYF

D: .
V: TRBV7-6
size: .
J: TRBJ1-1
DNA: TGTGCCAGCAGTCGGACCGGGACCACAGGCGGGTTCACTGAAGCTTTCTTT
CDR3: CASSRTGTTGGFTEAFF

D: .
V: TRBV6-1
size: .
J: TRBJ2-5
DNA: TGTGCCAGCGGACAAGAGACCCAGTACTTC
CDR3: CASGQETQYF

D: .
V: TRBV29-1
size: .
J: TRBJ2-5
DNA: TGCAGCGTTGGTGGCCAGGTGGAGACCCAGTACTTC
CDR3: CSVGGQVETQYF

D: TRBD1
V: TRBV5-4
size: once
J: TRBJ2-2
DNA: TGCGCCAGCAGCCAAGATCCAGGGGGCCGCACCGGGGAGCTGTTTTTT
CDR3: CASSQDPGGRTGELFF

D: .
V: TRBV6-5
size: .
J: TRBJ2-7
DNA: TGTGCCAGCAGTTCCGCGGGGTACGAGCAGTACTTC
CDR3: CASSSAGYEQYF

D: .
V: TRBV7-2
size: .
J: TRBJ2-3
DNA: TGTGCCAGCAGCTTAGGCACAGATACGCAGTATTTT
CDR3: CASSLGTDTQYF

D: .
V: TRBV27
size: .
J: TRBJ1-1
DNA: TGTGCCAGCAGTTCACAGGAGGCTTTCTTT
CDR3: CASSSQEAFF

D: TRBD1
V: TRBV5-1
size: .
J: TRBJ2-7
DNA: TGCGCCAGCAGCTTGGGGGACAGTTTCTCCTACGAGCAGTACTTC
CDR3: CASSLGDSFSYEQYF

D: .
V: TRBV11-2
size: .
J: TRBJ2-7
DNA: TGTGCCAGCAGCCTAACCAGACCGAGCGCCAGGCTTTATTCCTACGAGCAGTACTTC
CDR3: CASSLTRPSARLYSYEQYF

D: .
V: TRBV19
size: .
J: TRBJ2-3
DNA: TGTGCCAGTAGCCCGGGACTCTACACAGATACGCAGTATTTT
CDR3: CASSPGLYTDTQYF